These 25 T cell receptor beta chains were all obtained from the same sample, sequenced in a study of cytomegalovirus exposure and HLA in healthy donors. The PCR was carried out with 60 Vbeta primers and 13 Jbeta primers. TCRdb's table, derived via immunoSEQ multiplex PCR, lists solely in-frame clones and lacks some. This sample yields 190,000 or so clones, of which 80% to 85% are seen a single time; around 1.6% belongs to the top ten. Material for sequencing was PBMCs. These receptors originate from a man over 45 in good health and CMV-seronegative.

The genes are TRBV16 and TRBJ1-4; 7 nucleotides agree with TRBD1. The CDR3 totals 15 residues. From germline, CDR1 is KGHSY and CDR2 FQNENV. V gave up 6 bases and J gave up 6 bases; unmatched junction bases: 10. For the CDR3, the DNA is TGTGCCAGCAGTAAAACCGGGACAGCTCATGAAAAACTGTTTTTT. Translation: CASSKTGTAHEKLFF.

The chain joins TRBV19 to TRBJ1-4; TRBD1 might be the D (6 bases). The CDR3 is 17 residues long. Trimming stripped 8 bases from V and 7 bases from J, with 26 bases between. The germline CDR1 and CDR2 sequences are LNHDA and SQIVND (reference sequence). CDR3 loop: CASGNRGAVASAEKLFF. The CDR3 region has the DNA TGTGCCAGTGGCAACCGGGGGGCGGTTGCTTCGGCTGAAAAACTGTTTTTT.

This clone was picked up a small number of times. The chain combines TRBV4-3 with TRBJ1-5, with TRBD1 as a possible D gene (5 bases). The CDR3 contains 13 residues. V lost 6 bases, J lost 7 bases, and 13 bases lay in between. Germline assignment: CDR1 LGHNA and CDR2 YSLEER. The CDR3 protein is CASSVQGEQPQHF. The CDR3 DNA sequence: TGCGCCAGCAGTGTCCAGGGTGAACAGCCCCAGCATTTT.

The chain is built from TRBV6-5 and TRBJ2-1; D perhaps matches TRBD2 (6 bases). Germline CDR1 is MNHEY and CDR2 is SVGAGI. V was cut by 10 bases and J by 10 bases, with 17 bases left in between. The CDR3 contains 12 residues. The CDR3 loop reads CATKLLAGEQFF. The CDR3 DNA reads as TGTGCCACCAAGCTCCTGGCGGGGGAGCAGTTCTTC.

This clone has a handful of counts. This chain uses TRBV2 with TRBJ2-5; TRBD1 agrees at 8 bases. V gave up 7 bases and J gave up 2 bases; unmatched junction bases: 9. CDR1 is SNHLY and CDR2 is FYNNEI in the germline V gene. The CDR3 is 15 amino acids. As DNA, the CDR3 is TGTGCCAGCACCCAAGGACAGGGTCTTCAAGAGACCCAGTACTTC. Its protein product is CASTQGQGLQETQYF.

The gene calls are TRBV30 and TRBJ2-3; 13 bases map to TRBD2. The CDR3 covers 16 residues. CDR1 GTSNPN and CDR2 SVGIG come from the germline V gene (reference sequence). CDR3 region: CAATSGRALQTDTQYF. The CDR3 region has the DNA TGTGCTGCTACTAGCGGGAGGGCCCTTCAGACAGATACGCAGTATTTT.

This clone was seen once. The rearrangement joins TRBV21-1 to TRBJ2-7; TRBD1 is taken as the D call from the table, unchecked against the DNA. TRBV21-1 is termed a pseudogene. This CDR3 is built from 11 residues. The CDR3 DNA sequence: TGTGCCTTACCCAAGGGGTACGAGCAGTACTTC. Translation: CALPKGYEQYF.

The chain is built from TRBV25-1 and TRBJ1-1, with D unresolved. The CDR3 loop spans 14 amino acids. V lost 5 bases to trimming and J lost 4 bases, with 14 bases between them. Germline CDR1 is MGHDK and CDR2 is SYGVNS. CDR3 sequence (DNA): TGTGCCAGCAGTCAACAGACACAACCCACTGAAGCTTTCTTT. Protein product: CASSQQTQPTEAFF.

This chain connects TRBV27 to TRBJ2-1, with 11 bases aligning to TRBD1. Germline V lookup: CDR1 MNHEY, CDR2 SMNVEV (reference sequence). J lost 4 bases, V lost 6 bases, and 5 bases had no gene match. CDR3 length equals 15 residues. In DNA, the CDR3 is TGTGCCAGCAGCCGTGGACAGGGGGCATACAATGAGCAGTTCTTC. It encodes CASSRGQGAYNEQFF.

V usage is TRBV7-2 and J usage is TRBJ2-1, with D perhaps TRBD2 (5 bases). The CDR3 has 14 residues. The germline V and J ends were trimmed by 1 base and 9 bases, with 13 bases remaining between them. Looked up from germline, CDR1 is SGHTA and CDR2 is FQGNSA. CDR3 sequence reads: CASSLGGSSGEQFF. The CDR3 nucleotides read TGTGCCAGCAGCTTAGGAGGGAGTTCCGGTGAGCAGTTCTTC. Based on the CDR3 plus reference TRBV7-2 and TRBJ2-1, the full variable domain is GAGVSQSPSNKVTEKGKDVELRCDPISGHTALYWYRQSLGQGLEFLIYFQGNSAPDKSGLPSDRFSAERTGGSVSTLTIQRTQQEDSAVYLCASSLGGSSGEQFFGPGTRLTVL.

This chain links TRBV6-1 with TRBJ2-7; D remains ambiguous. The CDR3 loop spans 13 amino acids. Per germline, CDR1 MNHNS and CDR2 SASEGT. V lost 4 bases and J lost 1, with 8 bases in between. The CDR3 region is CASSGPLSYEQYF. The CDR3 bases are TGTGCCAGCAGTGGTCCCCTTTCCTACGAGCAGTACTTC.

This sequence joins TRBV15 and TRBJ2-6; 12 bases map to TRBD2. Germline CDR1 is LNHNV and CDR2 is YYDKDF (reference sequence). The V gene end was trimmed by 1 base and the J gene end by 0 bases; junction bases not matched to a gene: 1. This CDR3 contains 18 residues. CDR3 in amino acids: CATSRGTSGNSGANVLTF. The CDR3 DNA reads TGTGCCACCAGCAGAGGGACTAGCGGGAACTCTGGGGCCAACGTCCTGACTTTC. The full variable domain, completed using reference TRBV15 and TRBJ2-6, is DAMVIQNPRYQVTQFGKPVTLSCSQTLNHNVMYWYQQKSSQAPKLLFHYYDKDFNNEADTPDNFQSRRPNTSFCFLDIRSPGLGDTAMYLCATSRGTSGNSGANVLTFGAGSRLTVL.

CDR3 sequence (DNA): TGTGCCAGTAACGACAGGGCGCGAAGCACAGATACGCAGTATTTT. Translation: CASNDRARSTDTQYF. This sequence joins TRBV19 and TRBJ2-3; 7 nucleotides agree with TRBD1. Germline loops: CDR1 LNHDA, CDR2 SQIVND (reference sequence). Trimming at V came to 7 bases and at J to 0 bases, leaving 7 bases not matched to a gene. This CDR3 has 15 residues.

The rearrangement joins TRBV19 to TRBJ1-5; TRBD1 matches 9 bases. CDR3 length equals 16 residues. V was clipped by 3 bases and J by 6 bases; unmatched bases: 9. Germline lookup yields CDR1 LNHDA and CDR2 SQIVND (reference sequence). The CDR3 region is CASSITGTGMSQPQHF. In DNA, the CDR3 is TGTGCCAGTAGTATCACCGGGACAGGGATGAGTCAGCCCCAGCATTTT.

The sample holds one count of this clone. This chain connects TRBV10-3 to TRBJ1-5; TRBD1 aligns across 11 bases. Looked up from germline, CDR1 is ENHRY and CDR2 is SYGVKD. The CDR3 has 15 amino acids. J lost 5 bases, V lost 6 bases, and 6 bases had no gene match. The CDR3 here is CAIREGQGGDQPQHF. CDR3 nucleotides: TGTGCCATCAGGGAGGGACAGGGGGGGGATCAGCCCCAGCATTTT.

This clone was observed once. V usage is TRBV14 and J usage is TRBJ2-7, with D possibly TRBD1 on 5 matching bases. In germline, CDR1 is SGHDN, CDR2 FVKESK. The CDR3 has 14 amino acids. Trimming removed 5 bases from V and 4 bases from J, with 15 bases in between. Here the CDR3 reads CASSSRMGPYEQYF. CDR3 DNA: TGTGCCAGCAGCTCCCGGATGGGGCCTTACGAGCAGTACTTC.

CDR3 nucleotide sequence: TGTGCCAGCAGCTTACATCGCTTGCGGAGTAGCACAGATACGCAGTATTTT. Translating gives CASSLHRLRSSTDTQYF. The V and J genes are TRBV7-2 and TRBJ2-3; D call uncertain. This CDR3 region has 17 residues. V was trimmed by 2 bases and J by 0 bases, leaving 15 bases between them. From germline, CDR1 is SGHTA and CDR2 FQGNSA.

V gene TRBV6-1 combines with J gene TRBJ1-5; no clear D. CDR1 MNHNS and CDR2 SASEGT come from the germline V gene. Trimming shortened V by 2 bases and J by 2 bases, and 10 bases separated the two germline ends. CDR3 length: 15 amino acids. The chain's CDR3 is CASSEIFERNQPQHF. Written as DNA, the CDR3 is TGTGCCAGCAGTGAAATATTCGAGCGCAATCAGCCCCAGCATTTT.

This chain uses TRBV4-3 with TRBJ1-4; D call uncertain. Germline values: CDR1 LGHNA, CDR2 YSLEER. The length of the CDR3 is 14 residues. Between the trimmed V and J ends, which lost 0 bases and 10 bases, there was a span of 12 bases. DNA for the CDR3: TGCGCCAGCAGCCAAGATTCACGGGGTGGAAAACTGTTTTTT. Translating gives CASSQDSRGGKLFF.

This chain uses TRBV5-6 with TRBJ2-5; the D gene is possibly TRBD2 (5 bases). The V end lost 0 bases, the J end lost 1 base, and 10 bases lay between the germline ends. Germline V gene sequence: CDR1 SGHDT, CDR2 YYEEEE. CDR3 length equals 15 residues. This CDR3 reads CASSLAADFQETQYF. CDR3 DNA sequence: TGTGCCAGCAGCTTGGCCGCGGACTTCCAAGAGACCCAGTACTTC.

The chain uses TRBV5-1 and TRBJ1-1, with 8 bases identical to TRBD1. V lost 1 base and J lost 4; bases outside the gene matches: 3. Germline V gene lookup returns CDR1 SGHRS and CDR2 YFSETQ. This CDR3 spans 14 amino acids. The CDR3 loop reads CASSLPTGATEAFF. The CDR3 bases are TGCGCCAGCAGCTTGCCGACAGGGGCCACTGAAGCTTTCTTT. Variable domain in full (rest from reference TRBV5-1 and TRBJ1-1): KAGVTQTPRYLIKTRGQQVTLSCSPISGHRSVSWYQQTPGQGLQFLFEYFSETQRNKGNFPGRFSGRQFSNSRSEMNVSTLELGDSALYLCASSLPTGATEAFFGQGTRLTVV.

The genes are TRBV9 and TRBJ2-2; 7 bases fit TRBD1. CDR1 and CDR2 (germline): SGDLS, YYNGEE. V lost 4 bases, J lost 1 base, and 4 bases stayed unmatched. This CDR3 spans 15 amino acids. The DNA for the CDR3 is TGTGCCAGCAGCCCTGGACAGGTGAACACCGGGGAGCTGTTTTTT. It translates to CASSPGQVNTGELFF.

As for this clone: In the same sample, other DNA sequences code for this CDR3. The V and J genes are TRBV7-9 and TRBJ2-3, with a weak D call TRBD2 (6 bases). Trimming took off 2 bases at V and 4 bases at J, with 7 bases between the two ends. The germline V gene has CDR1 SEHNR and CDR2 FQNEAQ (reference sequence). The CDR3 length is 13 residues. CDR3 sequence reads: CASSLSGADTQYF. The CDR3 nucleotides are TGTGCCAGCAGCTTATCGGGGGCAGATACGCAGTATTTT.

The gene calls are TRBV10-3 and TRBJ2-7, with 7 nucleotides matching TRBD2. CDR3 length: 14 residues. V shed 6 bases, J shed 1 base, and the junction held 6 bases outside the gene matches. Germline V gene lookup returns CDR1 ENHRY and CDR2 SYGVKD. CDR3 nucleotide sequence: TGTGCCATCAGGGAGACTAGCAGTTCCTACGAGCAGTACTTC. Protein sequence: CAIRETSSSYEQYF.

The chain carries TRBV19 and TRBJ2-5, with TRBD2 matching 14 bases. The CDR3 consists of 16 residues. The germline V gene encodes CDR1 LNHDA and CDR2 SQIVND (reference sequence). After removal of 5 bases from V and 3 bases from J, the junction contained 5 bases not matched to a gene. CDR3 protein: CASSPWTSGRKETQYF. The CDR3 DNA is TGTGCCAGTAGTCCTTGGACTAGCGGGAGGAAAGAGACCCAGTACTTC.